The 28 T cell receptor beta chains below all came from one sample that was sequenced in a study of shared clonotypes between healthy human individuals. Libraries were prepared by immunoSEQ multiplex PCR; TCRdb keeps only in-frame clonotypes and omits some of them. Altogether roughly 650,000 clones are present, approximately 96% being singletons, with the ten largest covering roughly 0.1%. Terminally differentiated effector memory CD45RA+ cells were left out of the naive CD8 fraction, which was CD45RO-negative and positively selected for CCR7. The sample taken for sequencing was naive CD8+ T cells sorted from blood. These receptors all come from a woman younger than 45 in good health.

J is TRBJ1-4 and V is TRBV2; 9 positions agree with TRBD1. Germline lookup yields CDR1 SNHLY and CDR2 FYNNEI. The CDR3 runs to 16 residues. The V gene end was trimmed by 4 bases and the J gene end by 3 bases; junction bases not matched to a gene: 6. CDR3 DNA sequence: TGTGCCAGCAGTGCCCCGGGACAGGGATCTAATGAAAAACTGTTTTTT. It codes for CASSAPGQGSNEKLFF.

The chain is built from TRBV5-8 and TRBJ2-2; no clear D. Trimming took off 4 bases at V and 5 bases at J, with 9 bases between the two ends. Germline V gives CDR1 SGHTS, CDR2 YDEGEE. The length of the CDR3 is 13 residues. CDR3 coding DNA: TGTGCCAGCAGCCCATCGGAAACCGGGGAGCTGTTTTTT. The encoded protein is CASSPSETGELFF.

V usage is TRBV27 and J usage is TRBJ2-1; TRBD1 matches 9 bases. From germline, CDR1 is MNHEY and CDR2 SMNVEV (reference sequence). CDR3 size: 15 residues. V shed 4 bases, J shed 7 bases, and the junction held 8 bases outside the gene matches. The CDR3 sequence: CASSSGTGLRNEQFF. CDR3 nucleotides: TGTGCCAGCAGTTCTGGGACAGGGCTGAGAAATGAGCAGTTCTTC.

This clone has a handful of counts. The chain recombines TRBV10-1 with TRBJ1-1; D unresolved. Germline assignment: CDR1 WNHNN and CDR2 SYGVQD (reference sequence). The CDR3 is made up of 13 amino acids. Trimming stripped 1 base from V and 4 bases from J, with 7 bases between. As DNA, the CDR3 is TGCGCCAGCAGTGAGTATGACTTCACTGAAGCTTTCTTT. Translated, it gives CASSEYDFTEAFF.

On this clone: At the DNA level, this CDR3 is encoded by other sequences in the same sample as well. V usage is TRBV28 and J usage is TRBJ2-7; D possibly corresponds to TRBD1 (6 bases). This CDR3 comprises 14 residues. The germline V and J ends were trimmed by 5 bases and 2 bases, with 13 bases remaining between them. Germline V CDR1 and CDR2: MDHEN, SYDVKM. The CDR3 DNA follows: TGTGCCAGCAGTCCCAGGGGATCGACCTACGAGCAGTACTTC. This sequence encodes CASSPRGSTYEQYF.

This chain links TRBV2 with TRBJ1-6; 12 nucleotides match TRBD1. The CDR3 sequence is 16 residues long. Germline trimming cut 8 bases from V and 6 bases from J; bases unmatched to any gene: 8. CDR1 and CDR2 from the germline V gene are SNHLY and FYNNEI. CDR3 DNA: TGTGCCAGCGGGGGACAGGGGGCCTCCCTTAATTCACCCCTCCACTTT. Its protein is CASGGQGASLNSPLHF.

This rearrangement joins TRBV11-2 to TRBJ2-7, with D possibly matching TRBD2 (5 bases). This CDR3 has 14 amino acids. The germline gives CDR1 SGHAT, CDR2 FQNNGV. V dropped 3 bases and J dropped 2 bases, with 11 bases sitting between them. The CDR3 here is CASSFDGGTYEQYF. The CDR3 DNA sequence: TGTGCCAGCAGCTTCGACGGAGGAACCTACGAGCAGTACTTC.

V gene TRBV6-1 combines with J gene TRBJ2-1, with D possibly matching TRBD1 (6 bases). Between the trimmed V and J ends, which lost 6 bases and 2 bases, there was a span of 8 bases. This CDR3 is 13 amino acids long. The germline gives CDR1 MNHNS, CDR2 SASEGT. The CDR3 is CASRRTAYNEQFF. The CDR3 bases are TGTGCCAGCAGAAGGACAGCCTACAATGAGCAGTTCTTC.

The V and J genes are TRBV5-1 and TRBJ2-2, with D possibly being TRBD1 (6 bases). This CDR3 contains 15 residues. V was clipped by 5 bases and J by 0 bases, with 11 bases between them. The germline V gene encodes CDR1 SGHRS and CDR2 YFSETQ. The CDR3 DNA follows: TGCGCCAGCAGGAGTCCAGGGGCGAACACCGGGGAGCTGTTTTTT. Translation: CASRSPGANTGELFF.

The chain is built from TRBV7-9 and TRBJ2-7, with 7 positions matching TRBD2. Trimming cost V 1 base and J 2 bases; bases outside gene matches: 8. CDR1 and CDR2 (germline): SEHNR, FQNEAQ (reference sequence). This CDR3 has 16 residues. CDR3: CASSLGASGGTYEQYF. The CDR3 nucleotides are TGTGCCAGCAGCTTAGGGGCTAGCGGAGGAACCTACGAGCAGTACTTC.

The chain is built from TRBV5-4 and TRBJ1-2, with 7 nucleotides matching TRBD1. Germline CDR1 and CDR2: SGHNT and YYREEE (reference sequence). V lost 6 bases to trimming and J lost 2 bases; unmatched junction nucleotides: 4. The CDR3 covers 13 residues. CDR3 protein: CASTRGSNYGYTF. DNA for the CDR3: TGTGCCAGCACCAGGGGGTCCAACTATGGCTACACCTTC.

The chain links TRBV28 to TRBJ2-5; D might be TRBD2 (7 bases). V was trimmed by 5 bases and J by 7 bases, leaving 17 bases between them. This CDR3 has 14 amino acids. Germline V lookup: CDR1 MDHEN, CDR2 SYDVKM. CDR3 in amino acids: CASSHSGGGWTQYF. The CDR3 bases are TGTGCCAGCAGTCACTCGGGGGGCGGTTGGACCCAGTACTTC.

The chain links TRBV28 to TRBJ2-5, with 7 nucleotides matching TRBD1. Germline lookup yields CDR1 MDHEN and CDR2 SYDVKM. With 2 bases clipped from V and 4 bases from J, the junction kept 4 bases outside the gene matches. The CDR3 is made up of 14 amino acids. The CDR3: CASSLNRGSETQYF. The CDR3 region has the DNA TGTGCCAGCAGTTTAAACAGGGGTTCAGAGACCCAGTACTTC. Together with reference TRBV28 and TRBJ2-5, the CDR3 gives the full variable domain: DVKVTQSSRYLVKRTGEKVFLECVQDMDHENMFWYRQDPGLGLRLIYFSYDVKMKEKGDIPEGYSVSREKKERFSLILESASTNQTSMYLCASSLNRGSETQYFGPGTRLLVL.

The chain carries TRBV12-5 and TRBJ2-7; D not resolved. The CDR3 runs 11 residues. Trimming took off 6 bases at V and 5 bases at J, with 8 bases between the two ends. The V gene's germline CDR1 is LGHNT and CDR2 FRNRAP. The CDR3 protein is CASGHGNEQYF. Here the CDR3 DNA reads TGTGCTAGTGGACATGGAAACGAGCAGTACTTC.

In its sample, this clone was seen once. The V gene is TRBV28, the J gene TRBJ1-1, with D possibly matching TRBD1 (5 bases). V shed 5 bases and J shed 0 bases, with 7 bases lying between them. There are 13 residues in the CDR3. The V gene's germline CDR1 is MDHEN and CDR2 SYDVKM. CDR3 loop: CASSTGVNTEAFF. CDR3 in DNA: TGTGCCAGCAGTACAGGAGTGAACACTGAAGCTTTCTTT.

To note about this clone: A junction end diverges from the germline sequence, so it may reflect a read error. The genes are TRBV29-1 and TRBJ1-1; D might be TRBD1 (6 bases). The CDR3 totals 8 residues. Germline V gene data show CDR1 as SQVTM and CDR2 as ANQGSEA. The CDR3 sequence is CSVDPTGF. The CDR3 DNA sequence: TGCAGCGTTGATCCAACAGGGTTT.

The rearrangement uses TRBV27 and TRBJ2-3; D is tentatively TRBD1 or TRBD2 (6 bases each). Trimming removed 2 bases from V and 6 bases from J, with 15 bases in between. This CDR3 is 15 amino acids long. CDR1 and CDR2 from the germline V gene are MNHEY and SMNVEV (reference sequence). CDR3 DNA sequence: TGTGCCAGCAGTTTAGAACCGGGGGCAGCGGATACGCAGTATTTT. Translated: CASSLEPGAADTQYF.

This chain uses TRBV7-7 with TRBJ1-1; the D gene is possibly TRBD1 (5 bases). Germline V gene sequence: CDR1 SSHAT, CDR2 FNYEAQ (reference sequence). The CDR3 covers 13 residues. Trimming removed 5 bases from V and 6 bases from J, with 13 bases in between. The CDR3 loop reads CASSGQAGPEAFF. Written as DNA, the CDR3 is TGTGCCAGCAGCGGACAAGCGGGACCTGAAGCTTTCTTT.

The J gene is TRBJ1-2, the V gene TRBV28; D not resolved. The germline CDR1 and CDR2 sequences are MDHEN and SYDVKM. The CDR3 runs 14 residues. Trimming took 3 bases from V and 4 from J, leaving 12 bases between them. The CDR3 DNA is TGTGCCAGCAGTTTGTTTACTCCTTCCTATGGCTACACCTTC. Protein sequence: CASSLFTPSYGYTF.

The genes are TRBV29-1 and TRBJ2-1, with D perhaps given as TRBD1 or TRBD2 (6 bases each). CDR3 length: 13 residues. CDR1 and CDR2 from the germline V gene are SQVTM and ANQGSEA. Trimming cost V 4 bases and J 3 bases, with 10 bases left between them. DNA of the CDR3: TGCAGCGTTGGGGGGGCTATCTACAATGAGCAGTTCTTC. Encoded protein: CSVGGAIYNEQFF.

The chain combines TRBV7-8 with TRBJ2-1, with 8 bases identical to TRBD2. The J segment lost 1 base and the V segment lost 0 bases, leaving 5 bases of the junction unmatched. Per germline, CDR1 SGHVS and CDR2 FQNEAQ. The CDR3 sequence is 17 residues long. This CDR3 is CASSLAWAGGSYNEQFF. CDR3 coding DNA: TGTGCCAGCAGCTTAGCGTGGGCGGGAGGATCCTACAATGAGCAGTTCTTC.

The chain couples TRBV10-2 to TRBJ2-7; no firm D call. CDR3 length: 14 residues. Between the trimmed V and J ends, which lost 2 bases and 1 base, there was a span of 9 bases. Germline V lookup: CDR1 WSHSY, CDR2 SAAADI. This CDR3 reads CASSEGLWSYEQYF. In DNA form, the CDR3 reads TGCGCCAGCAGTGAGGGTCTCTGGTCCTACGAGCAGTACTTC.

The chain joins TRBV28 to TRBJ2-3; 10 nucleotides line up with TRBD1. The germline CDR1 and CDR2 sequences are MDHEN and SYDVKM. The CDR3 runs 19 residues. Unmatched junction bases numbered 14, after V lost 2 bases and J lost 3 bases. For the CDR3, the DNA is TGTGCCAGCAGTTTAATGTTCGGGACAGGGGAGGTTCTAACAGATACGCAGTATTTT. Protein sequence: CASSLMFGTGEVLTDTQYF.

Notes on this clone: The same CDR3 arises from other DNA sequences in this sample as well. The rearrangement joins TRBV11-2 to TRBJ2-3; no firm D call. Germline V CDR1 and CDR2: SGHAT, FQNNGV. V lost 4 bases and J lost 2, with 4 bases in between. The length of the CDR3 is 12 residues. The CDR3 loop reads CASSSLTDTQYF. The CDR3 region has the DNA TGTGCCAGCAGCTCCCTCACAGATACGCAGTATTTT.

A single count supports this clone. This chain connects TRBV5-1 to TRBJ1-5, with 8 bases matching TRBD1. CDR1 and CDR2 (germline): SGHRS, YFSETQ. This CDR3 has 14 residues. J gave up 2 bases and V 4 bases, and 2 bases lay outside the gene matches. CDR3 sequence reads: CASSLTGGNQPQHF. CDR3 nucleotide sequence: TGCGCCAGCAGCCTGACAGGGGGCAATCAGCCCCAGCATTTT.

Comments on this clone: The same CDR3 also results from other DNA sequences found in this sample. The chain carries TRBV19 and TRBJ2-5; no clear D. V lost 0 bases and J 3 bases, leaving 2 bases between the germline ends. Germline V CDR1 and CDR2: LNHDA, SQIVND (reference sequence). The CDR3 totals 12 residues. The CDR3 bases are TGTGCCAGTAGTATAGATGAAGAGACCCAGTACTTC. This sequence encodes CASSIDEETQYF.

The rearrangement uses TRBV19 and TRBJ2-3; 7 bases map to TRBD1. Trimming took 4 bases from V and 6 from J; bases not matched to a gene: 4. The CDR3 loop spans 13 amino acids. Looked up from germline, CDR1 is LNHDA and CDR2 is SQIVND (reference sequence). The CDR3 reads CASSTDRLDTQYF. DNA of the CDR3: TGTGCCAGTAGTACGGACAGGCTTGATACGCAGTATTTT.

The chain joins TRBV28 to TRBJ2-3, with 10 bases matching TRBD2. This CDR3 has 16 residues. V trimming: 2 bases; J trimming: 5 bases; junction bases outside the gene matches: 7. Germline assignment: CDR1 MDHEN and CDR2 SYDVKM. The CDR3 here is CASSLRLAGVGDTQYF. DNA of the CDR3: TGTGCCAGCAGTTTAAGGCTAGCGGGAGTCGGAGATACGCAGTATTTT.